The rows below give T cell receptor beta chains drawn from one sample of a study of T cell responses to AZD1222 COVID-19 vaccine. Using immunoSEQ multiplex PCR, the repertoire was profiled, and TCRdb retains in-frame clones only, with some absent. The sample carries 110,000 to 150,000 clones, about 91% recorded once. The sequenced sample was peripheral blood, obtained on day 0 of AZD1222 vaccination. These receptors all stem from an adult in good health. Both conserved end residues are part of each CDR3. The D gene is left open where the match is weak. Only part of the rows carry a size: once, few, many, or a class if the clone is expanded.

d_call j_call clone_size v_call cdr3_aa cdr3_nt
NA TRBJ1-5 NA TRBV30 CAWSQYQTQPQHF TGTGCCTGGAGTCAGTACCAGACTCAGCCCCAGCATTTT
NA TRBJ1-6 NA TRBV7-9 CASSHRSVRDTNYNSPLHF TGTGCCAGCTCCCACCGCTCAGTCCGGGATACAAATTATAATTCACCCCTCCACTTT
NA TRBJ1-6 once TRBV4-1 CASSQVGVSSPLHF TGCGCCAGCAGCCAAGTGGGGGTTTCTTCACCCCTCCACTTT
NA TRBJ1-1 NA TRBV6-5 CASRNGGDEAFF TGTGCCAGCAGAAACGGGGGGGATGAAGCTTTCTTT
NA TRBJ2-7 NA TRBV4-1 CASSQIPAEGDEQYF TGCGCCAGCAGCCAAATACCTGCTGAGGGGGACGAGCAGTACTTC
NA TRBJ2-2 NA TRBV2 CASSDRYVPGELFF TGTGCCAGCAGTGACCGCTACGTGCCCGGGGAGCTGTTTTTT
TRBD1 TRBJ1-5 NA TRBV7-9 CASSPGGVVNQPQHF TGTGCCAGCAGCCCAGGGGGGGTGGTCAATCAGCCCCAGCATTTT
NA TRBJ1-2 NA TRBV19 CASSISAGTNVGYTF TGTGCCAGTAGTATCTCCGCCGGGACAAACGTTGGCTACACCTTC
TRBD1 TRBJ1-2 NA TRBV19 CASSIAKQGNYGYTF TGTGCCAGTAGTATAGCAAAACAGGGGAACTATGGCTACACCTTC
NA TRBJ2-3 NA TRBV21-1 CASSKGGDTGAISTDTQYF TGTGCCAGCAGCAAAGGGGGAGATACCGGGGCCATAAGCACAGATACGCAGTATTTT